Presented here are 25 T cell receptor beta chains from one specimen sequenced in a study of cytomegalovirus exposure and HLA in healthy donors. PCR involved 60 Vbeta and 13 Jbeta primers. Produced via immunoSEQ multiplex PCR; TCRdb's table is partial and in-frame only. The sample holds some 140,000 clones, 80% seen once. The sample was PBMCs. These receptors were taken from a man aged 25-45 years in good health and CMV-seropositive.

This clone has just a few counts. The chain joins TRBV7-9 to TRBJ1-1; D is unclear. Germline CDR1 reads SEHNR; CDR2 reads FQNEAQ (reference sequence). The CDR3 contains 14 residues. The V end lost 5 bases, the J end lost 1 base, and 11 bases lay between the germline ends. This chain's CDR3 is CASSLFSQNTEAFF. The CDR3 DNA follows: TGTGCCAGCAGCCTCTTTTCACAGAACACTGAAGCTTTCTTT.

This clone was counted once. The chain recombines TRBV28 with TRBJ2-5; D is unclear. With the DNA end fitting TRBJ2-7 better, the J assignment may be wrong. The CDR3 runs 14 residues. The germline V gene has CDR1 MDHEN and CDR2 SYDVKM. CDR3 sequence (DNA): TGTGCCAGCAGTGGAGAGATTTTTTACTACGAGCAGTACTTC. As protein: CASSGEIFYYEQYF.

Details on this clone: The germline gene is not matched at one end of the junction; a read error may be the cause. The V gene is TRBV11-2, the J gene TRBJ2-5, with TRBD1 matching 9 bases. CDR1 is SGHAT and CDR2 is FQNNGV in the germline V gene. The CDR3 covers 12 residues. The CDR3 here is CASSWGTGPRNF. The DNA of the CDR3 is TGTGCCAGCAGCTGGGGGACAGGGCCCCGAAACTTC.

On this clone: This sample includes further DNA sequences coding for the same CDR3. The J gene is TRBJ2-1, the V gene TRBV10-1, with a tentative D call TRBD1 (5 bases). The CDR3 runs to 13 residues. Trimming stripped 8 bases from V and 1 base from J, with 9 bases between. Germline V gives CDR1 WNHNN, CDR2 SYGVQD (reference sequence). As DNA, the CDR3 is TGCGCCAGCGGTAGGGGATCCTACAATGAGCAGTTCTTC. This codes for CASGRGSYNEQFF.

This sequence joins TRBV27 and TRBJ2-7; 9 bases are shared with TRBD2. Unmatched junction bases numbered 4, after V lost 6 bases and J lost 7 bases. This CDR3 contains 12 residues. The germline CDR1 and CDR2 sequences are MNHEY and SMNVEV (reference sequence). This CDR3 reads CASRAGGREQYF. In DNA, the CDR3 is TGTGCCAGCAGGGCGGGAGGGCGAGAGCAGTACTTC.

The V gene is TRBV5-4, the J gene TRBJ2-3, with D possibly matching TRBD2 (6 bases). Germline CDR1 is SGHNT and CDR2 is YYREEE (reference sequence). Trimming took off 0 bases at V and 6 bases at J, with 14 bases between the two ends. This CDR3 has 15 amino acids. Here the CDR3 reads CASSLGGASGDTQYF. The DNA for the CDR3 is TGTGCCAGCAGCTTGGGCGGGGCTTCTGGTGATACGCAGTATTTT.

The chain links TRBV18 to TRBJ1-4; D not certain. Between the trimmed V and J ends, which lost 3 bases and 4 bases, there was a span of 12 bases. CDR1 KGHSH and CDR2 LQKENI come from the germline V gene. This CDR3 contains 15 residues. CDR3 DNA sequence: TGTGCCAGCTCACCTGGCGGAGCGAATAATGAAAAACTGTTTTTT. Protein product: CASSPGGANNEKLFF.

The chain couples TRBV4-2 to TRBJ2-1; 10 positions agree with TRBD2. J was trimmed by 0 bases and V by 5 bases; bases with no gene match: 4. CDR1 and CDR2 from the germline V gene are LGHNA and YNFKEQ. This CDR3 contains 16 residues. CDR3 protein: CASSSWTSGSYNEQFF. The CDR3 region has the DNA TGTGCCAGCAGCTCATGGACTAGCGGCTCCTACAATGAGCAGTTCTTC.

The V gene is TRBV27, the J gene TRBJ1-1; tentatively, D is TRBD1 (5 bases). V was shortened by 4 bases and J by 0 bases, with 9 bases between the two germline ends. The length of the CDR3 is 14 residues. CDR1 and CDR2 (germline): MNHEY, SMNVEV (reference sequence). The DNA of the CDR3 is TGTGCCAGCAGTTCCCAGGGTCTGAACACTGAAGCTTTCTTT. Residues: CASSSQGLNTEAFF.

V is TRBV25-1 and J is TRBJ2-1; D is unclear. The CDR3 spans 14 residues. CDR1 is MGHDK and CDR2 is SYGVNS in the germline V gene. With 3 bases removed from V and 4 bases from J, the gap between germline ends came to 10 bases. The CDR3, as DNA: TGTGCCAGCAGTGAGACTGCCTTGTACAATGAGCAGTTCTTC. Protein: CASSETALYNEQFF.

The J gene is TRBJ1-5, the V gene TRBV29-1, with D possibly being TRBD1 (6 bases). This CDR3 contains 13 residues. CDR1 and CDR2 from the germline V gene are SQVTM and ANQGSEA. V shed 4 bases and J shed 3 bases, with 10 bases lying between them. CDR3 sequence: CSVGDTINQPQHF. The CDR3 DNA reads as TGCAGCGTTGGGGACACAATCAATCAGCCCCAGCATTTT. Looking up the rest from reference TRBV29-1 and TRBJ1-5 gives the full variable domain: SAVISQKPSRDICQRGTSLTIQCQVDSQVTMMFWYRQQPGQSLTLIATANQGSEATYESGFVIDKFPISRPNLTFSTLTVSNMSPEDSSIYLCSVGDTINQPQHFGDGTRLSIL.

This chain's CDR3 is CASSELAGNQETQYF. The CDR3 DNA reads TGTGCCAGCAGTGAACTAGCGGGGAACCAAGAGACCCAGTACTTC. This chain links TRBV25-1 with TRBJ2-5; 9 bases are a match to TRBD2. The CDR3 runs 15 residues. J was trimmed by 0 bases and V by 2 bases; bases with no gene match: 1. Germline CDR1 is MGHDK and CDR2 is SYGVNS.

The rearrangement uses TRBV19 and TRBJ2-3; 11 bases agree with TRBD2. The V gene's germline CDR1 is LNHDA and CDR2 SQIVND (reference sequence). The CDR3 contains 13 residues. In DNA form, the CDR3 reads TGTTCTACTAGCGGGAGCCTCACAGATACGCAGTATTTT. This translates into CSTSGSLTDTQYF.

The CDR3 here is CASSLDRVLKNEKLFF. CDR3 DNA: TGTGCCAGCAGCTTAGATCGGGTGTTAAAGAATGAAAAACTGTTTTTT. The rearrangement uses TRBV7-9 and TRBJ1-4; no reliable D call. CDR3 length: 16 residues. Germline V lookup: CDR1 SEHNR, CDR2 FQNEAQ (reference sequence). V lost 1 base and J lost 5, with 14 bases in between.

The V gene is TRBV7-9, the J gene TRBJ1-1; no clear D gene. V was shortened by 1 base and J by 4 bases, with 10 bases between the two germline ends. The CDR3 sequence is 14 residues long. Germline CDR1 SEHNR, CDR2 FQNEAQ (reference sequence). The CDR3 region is CASSLGRGSTEAFF. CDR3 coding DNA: TGTGCCAGCAGCTTAGGACGCGGGAGCACTGAAGCTTTCTTT.

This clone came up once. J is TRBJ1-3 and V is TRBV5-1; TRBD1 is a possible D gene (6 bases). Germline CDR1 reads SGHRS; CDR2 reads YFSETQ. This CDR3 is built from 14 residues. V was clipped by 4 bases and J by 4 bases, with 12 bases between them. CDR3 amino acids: CASSDRTGGNTIYF. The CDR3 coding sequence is TGCGCCAGCAGCGACAGGACCGGGGGAAACACCATATATTTT. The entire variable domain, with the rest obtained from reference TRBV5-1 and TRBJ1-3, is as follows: KAGVTQTPRYLIKTRGQQVTLSCSPISGHRSVSWYQQTPGQGLQFLFEYFSETQRNKGNFPGRFSGRQFSNSRSEMNVSTLELGDSALYLCASSDRTGGNTIYFGEGSWLTVV.

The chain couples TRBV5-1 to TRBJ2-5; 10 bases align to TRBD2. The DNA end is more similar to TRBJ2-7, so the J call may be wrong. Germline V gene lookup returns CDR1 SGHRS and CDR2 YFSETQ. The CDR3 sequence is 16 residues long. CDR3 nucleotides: TGCGCCAGCAGCTCCGTCACTAGCGGGGATACCTACGAGCAGTACTTC. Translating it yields CASSSVTSGDTYEQYF.

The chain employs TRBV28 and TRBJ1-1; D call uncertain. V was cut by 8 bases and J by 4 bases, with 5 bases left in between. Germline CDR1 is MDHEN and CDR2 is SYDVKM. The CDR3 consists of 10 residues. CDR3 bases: TGTGCCAGCTCAGGCACTGAAGCTTTCTTT. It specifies CASSGTEAFF.

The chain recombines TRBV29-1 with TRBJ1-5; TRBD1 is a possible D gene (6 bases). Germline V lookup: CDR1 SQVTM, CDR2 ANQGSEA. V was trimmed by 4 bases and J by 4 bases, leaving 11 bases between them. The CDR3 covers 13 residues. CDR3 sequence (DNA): TGCAGCGTTGGACAGGATCCTAATCAGCCCCAGCATTTT. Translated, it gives CSVGQDPNQPQHF. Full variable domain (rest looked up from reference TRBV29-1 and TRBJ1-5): SAVISQKPSRDICQRGTSLTIQCQVDSQVTMMFWYRQQPGQSLTLIATANQGSEATYESGFVIDKFPISRPNLTFSTLTVSNMSPEDSSIYLCSVGQDPNQPQHFGDGTRLSIL.

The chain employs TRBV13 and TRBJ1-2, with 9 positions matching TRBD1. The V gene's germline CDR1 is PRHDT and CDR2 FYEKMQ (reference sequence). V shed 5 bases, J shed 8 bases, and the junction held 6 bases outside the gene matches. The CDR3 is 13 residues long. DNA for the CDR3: TGTGCCAGCAGCCGGGGACAGGGAGGCGGCTACACCTTC. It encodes CASSRGQGGGYTF.

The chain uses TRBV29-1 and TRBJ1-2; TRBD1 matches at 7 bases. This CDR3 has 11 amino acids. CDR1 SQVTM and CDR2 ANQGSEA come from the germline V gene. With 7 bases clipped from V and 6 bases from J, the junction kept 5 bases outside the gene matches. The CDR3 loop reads CSGDTGDGYTF. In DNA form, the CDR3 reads TGCAGCGGGGATACAGGGGATGGCTACACCTTC.

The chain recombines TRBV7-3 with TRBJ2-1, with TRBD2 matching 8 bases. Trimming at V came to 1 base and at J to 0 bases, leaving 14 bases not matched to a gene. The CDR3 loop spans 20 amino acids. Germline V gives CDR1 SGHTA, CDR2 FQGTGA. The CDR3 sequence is CASSLRSGTSGSSSYNEQFF. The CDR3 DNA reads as TGTGCCAGCAGCTTAAGAAGTGGCACTAGCGGATCCAGCTCCTACAATGAGCAGTTCTTC.

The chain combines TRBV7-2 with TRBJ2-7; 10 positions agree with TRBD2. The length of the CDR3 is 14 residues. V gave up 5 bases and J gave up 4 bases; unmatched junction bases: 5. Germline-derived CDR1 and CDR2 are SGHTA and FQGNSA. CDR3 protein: CASSASGREYEQYF. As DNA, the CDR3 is TGTGCCAGCAGCGCTAGCGGGAGAGAATACGAGCAGTACTTC.

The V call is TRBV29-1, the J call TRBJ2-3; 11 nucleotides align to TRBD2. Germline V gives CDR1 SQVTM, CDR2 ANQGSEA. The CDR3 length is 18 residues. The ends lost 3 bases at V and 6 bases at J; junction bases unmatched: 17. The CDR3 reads CSVEGGVGSGRARDTQYF. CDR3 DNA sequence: TGCAGCGTTGAGGGAGGGGTGGGTAGCGGGAGGGCCAGGGATACGCAGTATTTT.

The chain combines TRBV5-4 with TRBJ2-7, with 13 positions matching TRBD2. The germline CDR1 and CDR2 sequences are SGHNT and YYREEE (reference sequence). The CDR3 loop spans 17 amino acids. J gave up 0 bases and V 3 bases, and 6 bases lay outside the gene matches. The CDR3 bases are TGTGCCAGCAGCTCGGGACTAGCGGGACTGTACTCCTACGAGCAGTACTTC. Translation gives CASSSGLAGLYSYEQYF.